This T cell receptor (beta chain) was captured by sequencing in a study of T cell repertoires in ileal Crohn's disease. Using immunoSEQ multiplex PCR, the repertoire was profiled, and TCRdb retains in-frame clones only, with some absent. The sample shows about 3,800 clones, roughly 80% of them seen only once. This CDR3 has 15 amino acids. In germline, CDR1 is SGDLS, CDR2 YYNGEE. J gave up 0 bases and V 3 bases, and 4 bases lay outside the gene matches. This clone is a singleton in its sample. The genes are TRBV9 and TRBJ2-3, with TRBD2 identical over 7 bases. Sequenced material: ileal tissue. The clonotype originates from an adult with Crohn's disease. In nucleotides, the CDR3 is TGTGCCAGCAGCGGGGGGGGGATTAGCACAGATACGCAGTATTTT. It codes for CASSGGGISTDTQYF.